A selection of T cell receptor beta chains follows, all from one sample in a study of blood T cell repertoires in COVID-19. The assay was immunoSEQ multiplex PCR, and TCRdb's table has in-frame clones only and misses some. This table has about 220,000 clones, approximately 82% appearing once. What was sequenced was PBMCs or T cells enriched from blood (not recorded which). The receptor set was obtained from a man aged 35 to 55 who had recovered from COVID-19. Each CDR3 is given with its conserved first and last residue. The D gene is left open where the match is weak. Clone size, where shown, is once, few, many, or a class for clones that have expanded.

TRBV7-3	-	-	TRBJ2-5	TGTGCCAGCAGCTTAACTAACGGGGCCCAGTACTTC	CASSLTNGAQYF
TRBV12-3/TRBV12-4	-	-	TRBJ2-3	TGTGCCAGCAGTTTCTCTCCGACTAGGCATTTT	CASSFSPTRHF
TRBV12-3/TRBV12-4	-	-	TRBJ2-7	TGTGCCAGCAGCCAGGGCGGCTCCTACGAGCAGTACTTC	CASSQGGSYEQYF
TRBV6-2/TRBV6-3	-	-	TRBJ1-2	TGTGCCAGCAGTTACCGGGTAGGAACTAACTATGGCTACACCTTC	CASSYRVGTNYGYTF
TRBV11-2	-	-	TRBJ1-1	TGTGCCAGCAGCCCATCGGGAACTGAAGCTTTCTTT	CASSPSGTEAFF
TRBV30	TRBD2	-	TRBJ2-7	TGTGCCTGGATGCGGGGGACCGAGCAGTACTTC	CAWMRGTEQYF
TRBV27	TRBD2	-	TRBJ2-4	TGTGCCAGCAGTTGGGGGGGGTCGGGTATTCAGTACTTC	CASSWGGSGIQYF
TRBV19	-	once	TRBJ1-6	TGTGCCAGTAAACAGACCTCCATTTCTAATTCACCCCTCCACTTT	CASKQTSISNSPLHF
TRBV6-5	TRBD1	-	TRBJ1-1	TGTGCCAGCAGTTCTGGACAGGGAGGGAGCACTGAAGCTTTCTTT	CASSSGQGGSTEAFF
TRBV19	-	-	TRBJ1-1	TGTGCCAGTAGGAGGAACAGGGTCTCTGAAGCTTTCTTT	CASRRNRVSEAFF
TRBV18	-	-	TRBJ1-2	TGTGCCAGCTCACCACCCATACGGACACACTATGGCTACACCTTC	CASSPPIRTHYGYTF
TRBV5-4	TRBD1	-	TRBJ2-7	TGTGCCAGCAGCCCAGGACAGGGGGTCACTCACGAGCAGTACTTC	CASSPGQGVTHEQYF
TRBV9	-	-	TRBJ1-1	TGTGCCAGCAGCGTAGCCGGGGAAACTGAAGCTTTCTTT	CASSVAGETEAFF
TRBV12-5	-	many	TRBJ2-5	TGTGCTAGTGGTCTTAGTGGGGCTGAGACCCAGTACTTC	CASGLSGAETQYF
TRBV12-3/TRBV12-4	TRBD1	few	TRBJ1-2	TGTGCCAGCAGGCCCCGACAGGGCTATGGCTACACCTTC	CASRPRQGYGYTF
TRBV7-2	TRBD2	-	TRBJ2-2	TGTGCCAGCAGCTTATTGCCTAGCGGGATGGACGGGGAGCTGTTTTTT	CASSLLPSGMDGELFF
TRBV28	-	-	TRBJ1-1	TGTGCCAGCCGACTGGGGGCGACTGAAGCTTTCTTT	CASRLGATEAFF
TRBV6-5	-	few	TRBJ2-3	TGTGCCAGCAGTTACGCCGGGGTGGATACGCAGTATTTT	CASSYAGVDTQYF
TRBV5-5	-	-	TRBJ1-4	TGTGCCAGCAGCTTGGGGGGCCTTTATAATGAAAAACTGTTTTTT	CASSLGGLYNEKLFF
TRBV19	TRBD1	-	TRBJ1-6	TGTGCCAGTAGCCTGACAGGGGAAAATTCACCCCTCCACTTT	CASSLTGENSPLHF
TRBV28	TRBD2	-	TRBJ2-3	TGTGCCAGTAAAGCGGGAGGGCTATTAACGCAGTATTTT	CASKAGGLLTQYF
TRBV7-2	-	-	TRBJ2-7	TGTGCCAGCAGCTTTCAGGGAGAGCAGTACTTC	CASSFQGEQYF
TRBV27	TRBD2	-	TRBJ2-2	TGTGCCAGCAGTTTGGAGGGGCGGGAGCGCACCGGGGAGCTGTTTTTT	CASSLEGRERTGELFF
TRBV3-1/TRBV3-2	TRBD2	-	TRBJ2-4	TGTGCCAGCAGCCCCTTAGCGGGAGGGCCCCTTTTTGGAGTCAAAAACATTCAGTACTTC	CASSPLAGGPLFGVKNIQYF
TRBV5-1	-	-	TRBJ2-7	TGCGCCAGCGGGGCGGGGAGCGAGCAGTACTTC	CASGAGSEQYF
TRBV5-6	-	once	TRBJ2-5	TGTGCCAGCAGCTACAAGACGACAGGCTTAGAGACCCAGTACTTC	CASSYKTTGLETQYF
TRBV19	-	-	TRBJ2-5	TGTGCCAGTAGTCCAACAGGGATCCAAGAGACCCAGTACTTC	CASSPTGIQETQYF
TRBV7-9	TRBD1	-	TRBJ2-7	TGTGCCAGCAGCCAGGGGGGACAGGGCTCCTACGAGCAGTACTTC	CASSQGGQGSYEQYF
TRBV7-2	TRBD1	-	TRBJ2-5	TGTGCCAGCAGCCCCAACAGGGGATGGGAGACCCAGTACTTC	CASSPNRGWETQYF
TRBV4-3	-	-	TRBJ2-2	TGCGCCAGCAGCCAAGTTCGGGACACCGGGGAGCTGTTTTTT	CASSQVRDTGELFF
TRBV5-1	-	-	TRBJ2-6	TGCGCCAGCAGCTTGGCCGGGTCGGGGTCTGGGGCCAACGTCCTGACTTTC	CASSLAGSGSGANVLTF
TRBV6-5	TRBD1	-	TRBJ1-3	TGTGCCAGCAGTTCGGACAGGAAGGCCTCTGGAAACACCATATATTTT	CASSSDRKASGNTIYF
TRBV4-1	-	-	TRBJ2-7	TGCGCCAGCAGCCAAGCTCACGGGACCTACGAGCAGTACTTC	CASSQAHGTYEQYF
TRBV28	-	-	TRBJ1-3	TGTGCCAGCAGCCGTGCCGGGACACTCGGAAACACCATATATTTT	CASSRAGTLGNTIYF
TRBV5-1	TRBD1	-	TRBJ1-2	TGCGCCAGCAGCTTTGGACAGGCCTATGGCTACACCTTC	CASSFGQAYGYTF
TRBV3-1/TRBV3-2	TRBD1	-	TRBJ1-2	TGTGCCAGCAGCCGAGGAAGAAATCCGGGACAGCTTAACTATGGCTACACCTTC	CASSRGRNPGQLNYGYTF
TRBV18	-	few	TRBJ1-5	TGTGCCAGCTCCCCGGACAGCCCCTGGCCAACTCAGCATTTT	CASSPDSPWPTQHF
TRBV5-1	TRBD2	few	TRBJ2-7	TGCGCCAGCAGCTTAGCGGGGGGGCTTTTCTACGAGCAGTACTTC	CASSLAGGLFYEQYF
TRBV9	TRBD2	-	TRBJ2-1	TGTGCCAGCAGTGAAGCTAGCGGGGGGGCTTACAATGAGCAGTTCTTC	CASSEASGGAYNEQFF
TRBV5-1	TRBD1	-	TRBJ2-7	TGCGCCAGCAGCTTCCAACCGGGACAGGGGGCCGAGCAGTACTTC	CASSFQPGQGAEQYF
TRBV5-1	-	-	TRBJ1-5	TGCGCCAGCAGGCTGGGCCCGGGAGATAATCAGCCCCAGCATTTT	CASRLGPGDNQPQHF
TRBV9	-	-	TRBJ1-3	TGTGCCAGCCCAACCCGCAGTTGGTCTGGAAACACCATATATTTT	CASPTRSWSGNTIYF
TRBV5-5	TRBD1	-	TRBJ1-2	TGTGCCAGCAGCTACTTTACAGGGGGCTCCTATGGCTACACCTTC	CASSYFTGGSYGYTF
TRBV30	TRBD1	-	TRBJ1-3	TGTGCCTGGAGTGTACAGGGGGCACGAAACACCATATATTTT	CAWSVQGARNTIYF
TRBV9	TRBD2	-	TRBJ2-3	TGTGCCAGCAGCGTTCCCTTAGCGGGGGGGACCACAGATACGCAGTATTTT	CASSVPLAGGTTDTQYF
TRBV9	-	-	TRBJ1-1	TGTGCCAGCAGCGTAACCGGGACACCTACCCCTATGAACACTGAAGCTTTCTTT	CASSVTGTPTPMNTEAFF
TRBV5-6	-	-	TRBJ2-7	TGTGCCAGCAGCTTGGCCTTTTTGGGGGCAGAGCAGTACTTC	CASSLAFLGAEQYF